Below are 11 T cell receptor beta chains sequenced from a single sample in a study of regulatory dendritic cells for organ transplantation. The table came from immunoSEQ multiplex PCR; TCRdb's copy has only in-frame clones and leaves some out. The sample lists roughly 4,200 clones, approximately 60% occurring once. No cognate antigen is known for these TCRs. Sorted T cells were CFSE-labeled and cultured roughly five days with allogeneic regulatory or mature dendritic cells at 1:10. Sequences were obtained from memory CD8+ T cells from blood cultured with regulatory dendritic cells. Subset noted: CD45RO+ memory T cells. All receptors come from a human donor in good health.

This chain links TRBV19 with TRBJ1-6; 10 nucleotides line up with TRBD1. With V trimmed by 7 bases and J by 8 bases, 20 bases remained unmatched. Germline V gene data show CDR1 as LNHDA and CDR2 as SQIVND (reference sequence). This CDR3 comprises 19 residues. The CDR3 region has the DNA TGTGCCAGTACCCCCGGACCCTCTTTCGACAGGGGGCTTTATTCACCCCTCCACTTT. This sequence encodes CASTPGPSFDRGLYSPLHF.

The CDR3 DNA reads TGTGCCAGTAGTAGTTGGCGGGGGGAGGCTGAAGCTTTCTTT. The encoded protein is CASSSWRGEAEAFF. V gene TRBV19 combines with J gene TRBJ1-1; a possible D gene is TRBD1 (5 bases). Per the germline V gene, CDR1 is LNHDA and CDR2 is SQIVND (reference sequence). The CDR3 runs to 14 residues. Trimming removed 4 bases at V and 6 bases at J, with 15 bases between.

This clone occurred a few times. This rearrangement joins TRBV19 to TRBJ2-7, with D perhaps TRBD1 (7 bases). The CDR3 has 15 amino acids. The germline V gene has CDR1 LNHDA and CDR2 SQIVND (reference sequence). Trimming took off 2 bases at V and 3 bases at J, with 14 bases between the two ends. The CDR3 DNA reads TGTGCCAGTAGTATATCGACAGGGCGGGACTACGAGCAGTACTTC. Protein product: CASSISTGRDYEQYF.

V is TRBV27 and J is TRBJ2-3, with TRBD2 matching over 9 bases. Trimming at V came to 0 bases and at J to 3 bases, leaving 7 bases not matched to a gene. CDR3 length: 17 residues. From germline, CDR1 is MNHEY and CDR2 SMNVEV (reference sequence). The CDR3 region has the DNA TGTGCCAGCAGTTTATCCGAGCGACTAGCGGAGACAGATACGCAGTATTTT. This translates into CASSLSERLAETDTQYF.

DNA of the CDR3: TGTGCCAGCAGCCAAGAAGGGACAGTCATAGCAACTAATGAAAAACTGTTTTTT. Translating gives CASSQEGTVIATNEKLFF. The chain is built from TRBV4-2 and TRBJ1-4, with TRBD1 identical over 7 bases. The V gene's germline CDR1 is LGHNA and CDR2 YNFKEQ. This CDR3 has 18 residues. The J segment lost 0 bases and the V segment lost 0 bases, leaving 7 bases of the junction unmatched.

The chain recombines TRBV5-1 with TRBJ2-5; D is undetermined. The CDR3 sequence is 14 residues long. Germline V CDR1 and CDR2: SGHRS, YFSETQ. The V gene lost 5 bases and the J gene lost 2 bases, with 13 bases spanning the gap. The CDR3 is CASRVPGAQETQYF. DNA for the CDR3: TGCGCCAGCAGGGTCCCCGGTGCACAAGAGACCCAGTACTTC.

The chain links TRBV5-8 to TRBJ2-7; tentatively, D is TRBD2 (6 bases). The CDR3 covers 13 residues. CDR1 and CDR2 (germline): SGHTS, YDEGEE. V was pared by 5 bases and J by 0 bases, with 9 bases between. As DNA, the CDR3 is TGTGCCAGCAGTTCCGGGGGCTCCTACGAGCAGTACTTC. This sequence encodes CASSSGGSYEQYF.

There are a few counts of this clone. The chain has TRBV19 and TRBJ2-7; 9 bases are shared with TRBD1. The CDR3 totals 13 residues. Trimming removed 5 bases from V and 5 bases from J; junction bases left unmatched: 4. Germline V gene lookup returns CDR1 LNHDA and CDR2 SQIVND (reference sequence). The CDR3 reads CASSPGQGNEQYF. DNA of the CDR3: TGTGCCAGTAGTCCGGGACAGGGCAACGAGCAGTACTTC. Full variable domain (outside the CDR3, taken from reference TRBV19 and TRBJ2-7): DGGITQSPKYLFRKEGQNVTLSCEQNLNHDAMYWYRQDPGQGLRLIYYSQIVNDFQKGDIAEGYSVSREKKESFPLTVTSAQKNPTAFYLCASSPGQGNEQYFGPGTRLTVT.

In this sample, this clone turned up a few times. This chain uses TRBV14 with TRBJ1-2; D remains ambiguous. The CDR3 runs to 13 residues. V lost 1 base to trimming and J lost 5 bases, with 8 bases between them. The germline V gene has CDR1 SGHDN and CDR2 FVKESK. The CDR3 bases are TGTGCCAGCAGCCAAGTCGGACTATATGGCTACACCTTC. This sequence encodes CASSQVGLYGYTF.

This rearrangement joins TRBV2 to TRBJ2-1, with D possibly being TRBD2 (5 bases). Per the germline V gene, CDR1 is SNHLY and CDR2 is FYNNEI. V lost 8 bases to trimming and J lost 8 bases, with 19 bases between them. The CDR3 sequence is 14 residues long. Written as DNA, the CDR3 is TGTGCCAGCCTGGCGCGGGCTCCTGGGGATGAGCAGTTCTTC. Its protein product is CASLARAPGDEQFF.

This clone showed up just a few times. The J gene is TRBJ1-1, the V gene TRBV5-4; D not resolved. Germline V lookup: CDR1 SGHNT, CDR2 YYREEE (reference sequence). V was pared by 3 bases and J by 6 bases, with 12 bases between. CDR3 size: 13 residues. DNA of the CDR3: TGTGCCAGCAGCTCCCCCCCAACGGCTGAAGCTTTCTTT. This translates into CASSSPPTAEAFF.